The 11 T cell receptor beta chains below all came from one sample that was sequenced in a study of shared clonotypes between healthy human individuals. The table came from immunoSEQ multiplex PCR; TCRdb's copy has only in-frame clones and leaves some out. The sample lists roughly 2,500,000 clones, 93% seen once, with around 0.4% in the top ten. The sample taken for sequencing was naive CD4+ T cells from PBMCs. Documented subset: CD45RA+ positively selected. The receptors come from a young man in good health. Some clones in this sample may be carry-over from other donors' samples.

The chain couples TRBV5-1 to TRBJ2-3, with 12 bases that match TRBD2. The CDR3 runs to 16 residues. In germline, CDR1 is SGHRS, CDR2 YFSETQ. Germline trimming cut 4 bases from V and 4 bases from J; bases unmatched to any gene: 7. The CDR3 sequence is CASSELGLAGSDTQYF. In nucleotides, the CDR3 is TGCGCCAGCAGCGAGCTGGGACTAGCGGGCTCAGATACGCAGTATTTT.

The V gene is TRBV9, the J gene TRBJ2-1, with 7 bases identical to TRBD2. The J segment lost 1 base and the V segment lost 0 bases, leaving 4 bases of the junction unmatched. The CDR3 loop spans 16 amino acids. CDR1 and CDR2 (germline): SGDLS, YYNGEE. The CDR3 coding sequence is TGTGCCAGCAGCGTAGCTGCCGGGAGGTCCTACAATGAGCAGTTCTTC. Translating gives CASSVAAGRSYNEQFF.

The chain has TRBV29-1 and TRBJ2-2; a weak D match, TRBD1 (6 bases). The germline V gene has CDR1 SQVTM and CDR2 ANQGSEA. CDR3 length: 14 residues. V lost 6 bases to trimming and J lost 0 bases, with 11 bases between them. The CDR3 DNA reads TGCAGCGTCCCCGGACAGCCGAACACCGGGGAGCTGTTTTTT. Translating gives CSVPGQPNTGELFF.

This clone has just one count. The chain recombines TRBV5-1 with TRBJ2-4, with D hard to call. This CDR3 comprises 17 residues. Per the germline V gene, CDR1 is SGHRS and CDR2 is YFSETQ. Trimming shortened V by 4 bases and J by 1 base, and 18 bases separated the two germline ends. Written as DNA, the CDR3 is TGCGCCAGCAGCGGTGAGGAAGTTAATACGGCCAAAAACATTCAGTACTTC. Encoded protein: CASSGEEVNTAKNIQYF. The whole variable domain, remainder taken from reference TRBV5-1 and TRBJ2-4, is KAGVTQTPRYLIKTRGQQVTLSCSPISGHRSVSWYQQTPGQGLQFLFEYFSETQRNKGNFPGRFSGRQFSNSRSEMNVSTLELGDSALYLCASSGEEVNTAKNIQYFGAGTRLSVL.

The V and J genes are TRBV5-1 and TRBJ2-3; 8 nucleotides line up with TRBD2. V lost 2 bases to trimming and J lost 4 bases; unmatched junction nucleotides: 9. Germline lookup yields CDR1 SGHRS and CDR2 YFSETQ. The CDR3 is 16 residues long. The DNA of the CDR3 is TGCGCCAGCAGCTTAGGAAGCGGGAGTGGCGCAGATACGCAGTATTTT. Its translation is CASSLGSGSGADTQYF.

This clone has just one count. The chain carries TRBV15 and TRBJ2-7, with D possibly being TRBD2 (6 bases). Germline CDR1 reads LNHNV; CDR2 reads YYDKDF (reference sequence). V was cut by 2 bases and J by 3 bases, with 14 bases left in between. CDR3 length: 15 amino acids. The CDR3 DNA reads TGTGCCACCAGCAGATTACCGGGGGATTACTACGAGCAGTACTTC. It yields the protein CATSRLPGDYYEQYF.

As regards this clone: At the DNA level, this CDR3 is encoded by other sequences in the same sample as well. The chain links TRBV5-1 to TRBJ2-3, with D uncertain. The CDR3 runs 12 residues. The germline V and J ends were trimmed by 2 bases and 5 bases, with 6 bases remaining between them. Germline V gives CDR1 SGHRS, CDR2 YFSETQ. CDR3 nucleotide sequence: TGCGCCAGCAGCTTAATCGGAGATACGCAGTATTTT. Translated: CASSLIGDTQYF.

The V gene is TRBV7-9, the J gene TRBJ1-4, with 10 bases identical to TRBD1. This CDR3 is built from 15 residues. Germline assignment: CDR1 SEHNR and CDR2 FQNEAQ (reference sequence). V dropped 5 bases and J dropped 6; count of bases not matched to a gene: 6. CDR3 sequence: CASSRRTGGYEKLFF. The CDR3 region has the DNA TGTGCCAGCAGCAGGCGGACAGGGGGATATGAAAAACTGTTTTTT. Using reference TRBV7-9 and TRBJ1-4 for the parts outside the CDR3, the full variable domain is DTGVSQNPRHKITKRGQNVTFRCDPISEHNRLYWYRQTLGQGPEFLTYFQNEAQLEKSRLLSDRFSAERPKGSFSTLEIQRTEQGDSAMYLCASSRRTGGYEKLFFGSGTQLSVL.

The genes are TRBV14 and TRBJ2-7, with 9 nucleotides matching TRBD1. CDR3 length: 15 amino acids. Germline trimming cut 4 bases from V and 3 bases from J; bases unmatched to any gene: 7. Germline V lookup: CDR1 SGHDN, CDR2 FVKESK. The DNA for the CDR3 is TGTGCCAGCAGCCCTCTAGGGGACAGGGACTACGAGCAGTACTTC. Protein sequence: CASSPLGDRDYEQYF.

The chain links TRBV9 to TRBJ2-2; 8 bases match TRBD1. V shed 3 bases, J shed 6 bases, and the junction held 10 bases outside the gene matches. CDR1 and CDR2 (germline): SGDLS, YYNGEE. The CDR3 has 16 residues. The CDR3 here is CASSGRTGSAAGELFF. The DNA for the CDR3 is TGTGCCAGCAGCGGAAGGACAGGGTCGGCCGCCGGGGAGCTGTTTTTT.

The chain combines TRBV7-9 with TRBJ1-1, with a possible D match to TRBD1 (6 bases). In germline, CDR1 is SEHNR, CDR2 FQNEAQ (reference sequence). The CDR3 consists of 14 residues. V lost 5 bases and J lost 0, with 10 bases in between. The CDR3 protein is CASSVRGMNTEAFF. The DNA for the CDR3 is TGTGCCAGCAGCGTGAGGGGGATGAACACTGAAGCTTTCTTT.